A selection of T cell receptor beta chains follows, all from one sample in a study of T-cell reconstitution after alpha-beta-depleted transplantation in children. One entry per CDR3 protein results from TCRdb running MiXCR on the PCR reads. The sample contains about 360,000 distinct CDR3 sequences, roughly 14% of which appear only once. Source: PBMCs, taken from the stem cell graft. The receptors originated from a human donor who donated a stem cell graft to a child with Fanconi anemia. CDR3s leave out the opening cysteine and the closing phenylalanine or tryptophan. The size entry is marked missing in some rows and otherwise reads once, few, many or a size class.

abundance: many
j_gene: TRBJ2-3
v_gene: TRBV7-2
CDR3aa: ASSLVGSTDTQY

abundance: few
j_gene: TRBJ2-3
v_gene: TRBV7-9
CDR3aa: ASSLQRGAPTDTQY

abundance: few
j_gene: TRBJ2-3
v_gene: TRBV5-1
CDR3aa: ASSFRPFSVPFTDTQY

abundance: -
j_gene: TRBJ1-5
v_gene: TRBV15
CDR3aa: ATSSTKGHYSNQPQH

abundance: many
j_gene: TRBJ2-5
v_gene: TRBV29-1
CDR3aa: SVEDQQGARETQY

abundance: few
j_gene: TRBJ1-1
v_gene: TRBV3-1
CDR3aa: ASSTHGGTEAF

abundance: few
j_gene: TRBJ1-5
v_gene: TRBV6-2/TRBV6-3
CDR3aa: ASSLTRGSNQPQH

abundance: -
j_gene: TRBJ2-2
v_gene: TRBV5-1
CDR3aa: ASSPDAGELF

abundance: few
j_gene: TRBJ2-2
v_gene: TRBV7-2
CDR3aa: ASSLGSGGGELF

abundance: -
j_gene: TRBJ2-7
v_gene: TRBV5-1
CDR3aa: ASSLVASGSWGEQY

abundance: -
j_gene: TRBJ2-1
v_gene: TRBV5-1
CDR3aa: ASSLQQGRSDEQF

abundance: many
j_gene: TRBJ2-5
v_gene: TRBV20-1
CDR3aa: SASPTYQETQY

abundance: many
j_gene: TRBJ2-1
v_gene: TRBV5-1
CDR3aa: ASSLVTGLYNEQF

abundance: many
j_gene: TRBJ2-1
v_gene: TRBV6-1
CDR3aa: ASSIGTTTWSGEQF

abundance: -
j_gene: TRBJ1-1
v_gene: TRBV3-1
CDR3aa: ASSPGAHGLGTEAF

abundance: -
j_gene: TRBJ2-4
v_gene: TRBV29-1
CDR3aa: SADGGSDIQY

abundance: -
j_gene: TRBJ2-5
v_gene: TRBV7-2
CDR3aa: ASSFIPQLGVTQY

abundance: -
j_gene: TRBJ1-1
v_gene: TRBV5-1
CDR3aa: ASSLDPQRFTF

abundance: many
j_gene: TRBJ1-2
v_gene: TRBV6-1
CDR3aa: ASTRGQGYGYT

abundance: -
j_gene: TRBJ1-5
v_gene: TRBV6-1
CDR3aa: ASSSGGGQPQH

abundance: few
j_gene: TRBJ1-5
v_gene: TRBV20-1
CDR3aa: SAVDSSNQPQH

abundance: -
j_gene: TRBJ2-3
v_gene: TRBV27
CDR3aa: ASTRPGDPPDTQY

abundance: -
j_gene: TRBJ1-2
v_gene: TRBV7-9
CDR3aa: ASSSVFPDSAGGYT

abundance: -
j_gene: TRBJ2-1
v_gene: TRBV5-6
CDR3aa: ASSKVPPSSYNEQF

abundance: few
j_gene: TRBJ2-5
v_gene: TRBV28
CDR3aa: ASRTWGDETQY

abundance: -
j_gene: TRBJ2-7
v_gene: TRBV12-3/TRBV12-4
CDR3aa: ASSLLLRQGAREQY

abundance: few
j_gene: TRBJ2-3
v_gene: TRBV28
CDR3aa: ASTPGGTDTQY

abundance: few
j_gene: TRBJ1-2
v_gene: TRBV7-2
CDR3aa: ASSLRAGKYGYT